This T cell receptor beta chain derives from a study of T cell responses to AZD1222 COVID-19 vaccine. Sequencing used immunoSEQ multiplex PCR; TCRdb keeps in-frame clones, though not all of them. The sample gives just under 75,000 clones, less than 85% of which show up once; around 50% is in the top ten. The specimen was peripheral blood, collected 28 days after the second AZD1222 dose. This clonotype was sampled from an adult who received the AZD1222 COVID-19 vaccine.

CDR3 nucleotide sequence: TGCGCCAGCAGCCTTGGCGGGGGGGCATTTGAGCAGTTCTTC. Translated, it gives CASSLGGGAFEQFF. V is TRBV5-1 and J is TRBJ2-1; TRBD2 agrees at 9 bases. Germline lookup yields CDR1 SGHRS and CDR2 YFSETQ. The V gene end was trimmed by 4 bases and the J gene end by 9 bases; junction bases not matched to a gene: 8. This CDR3 has 14 residues.